A single sample gave rise to the 26 T cell receptor beta chains below, sequenced in a study of cytomegalovirus exposure and HLA in healthy donors. The PCR used 60 Vbeta and 13 Jbeta primers. TCRdb's table, derived via immunoSEQ multiplex PCR, lists solely in-frame clones and lacks some. The sample has some 40,000 clones, over 70% seen once. Material for sequencing was PBMCs. The receptors here all came from a young man in good health and CMV-seronegative.

The chain is built from TRBV2 and TRBJ1-5, with TRBD1 matching over 9 bases. Germline V CDR1 and CDR2: SNHLY, FYNNEI. The CDR3 spans 13 residues. The ends lost 6 bases at V and 4 bases at J; junction bases unmatched: 1. The CDR3 loop reads CASSGTGNQPQHF. Written as DNA, the CDR3 is TGTGCCAGCAGCGGGACAGGGAATCAGCCCCAGCATTTT.

The chain joins TRBV7-3 to TRBJ2-7; 9 bases map to TRBD1. J was trimmed by 6 bases and V by 1 base; bases with no gene match: 13. Germline V gives CDR1 SGHTA, CDR2 FQGTGA. This CDR3 has 17 amino acids. Here the CDR3 DNA reads TGTGCCAGCAGCTTAAAGGTGAGGGGACAGGGCCCAGGCGAGCAGTACTTC. Translating gives CASSLKVRGQGPGEQYF.

This clone was observed a single time. V is TRBV6-5 and J is TRBJ1-1; D not certain. CDR3 length: 15 amino acids. Looked up from germline, CDR1 is MNHEY and CDR2 is SVGAGI. Trimming took off 0 bases at V and 1 base at J, with 9 bases between the two ends. For the CDR3, the DNA is TGTGCCAGCAGTTACTCGTCCAGGCAGAACACTGAAGCTTTCTTT. Protein product: CASSYSSRQNTEAFF.

The chain recombines TRBV2 with TRBJ2-2; D not resolved. Per the germline V gene, CDR1 is SNHLY and CDR2 is FYNNEI. V was trimmed by 7 bases and J by 1 base, leaving 10 bases between them. This CDR3 contains 14 residues. This CDR3 reads CASKKQMNTGELFF. The DNA of the CDR3 is TGTGCCAGCAAGAAACAGATGAACACCGGGGAGCTGTTTTTT. Full variable domain (missing parts from reference TRBV2 and TRBJ2-2): EPEVTQTPSHQVTQMGQEVILRCVPISNHLYFYWYRQILGQKVEFLVSFYNNEISEKSEIFDDQFSVERPDGSNFTLKIRSTKLEDSAMYFCASKKQMNTGELFFGEGSRLTVL.

The chain recombines TRBV6-5 with TRBJ2-7; D might be TRBD1 (6 bases). The CDR3 runs to 12 residues. Per the germline V gene, CDR1 is MNHEY and CDR2 is SVGAGI. V lost 5 bases and J 6 bases, leaving 11 bases between the germline ends. CDR3 DNA: TGTGCCAGCAGTCCGACCAGGGGCGAGCAGTACTTC. This encodes CASSPTRGEQYF.

The V call is TRBV6-1, the J call TRBJ1-5; no reliable D call. Germline V gene lookup returns CDR1 MNHNS and CDR2 SASEGT. Trimming shortened V by 3 bases and J by 6 bases, and 12 bases separated the two germline ends. The CDR3 totals 14 residues. The CDR3 sequence: CASSDLGNRQPQHF. In DNA, the CDR3 is TGTGCCAGCAGTGATCTCGGGAATCGTCAGCCCCAGCATTTT.

The V and J genes are TRBV9 and TRBJ2-3; 12 nucleotides match TRBD2. The V gene's germline CDR1 is SGDLS and CDR2 YYNGEE. J lost 6 bases, V lost 3 bases, and 2 bases had no gene match. The CDR3 is made up of 14 amino acids. This CDR3 reads CASSASGRADTQYF. For the CDR3, the DNA is TGTGCCAGCAGCGCTAGCGGGAGGGCGGATACGCAGTATTTT.

The gene calls are TRBV19 and TRBJ1-2, with 8 nucleotides matching TRBD1. CDR1 is LNHDA and CDR2 is SQIVND in the germline V gene (reference sequence). The trim removed 1 base at V and 8 bases at J, leaving 12 bases unmatched. This CDR3 has 16 amino acids. This chain's CDR3 is CASSIAQGGRRSGYTF. DNA for the CDR3: TGTGCCAGTAGTATAGCACAGGGGGGGCGCCGATCGGGCTACACCTTC.

The chain employs TRBV7-3 and TRBJ2-2, with TRBD2 identical over 8 bases. CDR3 length equals 19 residues. Germline CDR1 reads SGHTA; CDR2 reads FQGTGA. J gave up 1 base and V 1 base, and 11 bases lay outside the gene matches. CDR3 sequence (DNA): TGTGCCAGCAGCTTAAAGGCCAGCGGGGGAGCTTTGAACACCGGGGAGCTGTTTTTT. It codes for CASSLKASGGALNTGELFF.

The rearrangement joins TRBV7-9 to TRBJ2-1; a possible D gene is TRBD2 (5 bases). With 6 bases removed from V and 8 bases from J, the gap between germline ends came to 17 bases. The CDR3 loop spans 14 amino acids. CDR1 is SEHNR, CDR2 FQNEAQ, per germline (reference sequence). This CDR3 is CASSLASNRYEQFF. DNA for the CDR3: TGTGCCAGCAGTCTAGCTTCTAATCGTTATGAGCAGTTCTTC.

This clone has only a few counts. The genes are TRBV28 and TRBJ2-5, with 8 positions matching TRBD1. The J segment lost 7 bases and the V segment lost 6 bases, leaving 10 bases of the junction unmatched. The CDR3 covers 14 residues. Germline lookup yields CDR1 MDHEN and CDR2 SYDVKM. CDR3 nucleotide sequence: TGTGCCAGCAGGGACAGGGCAGGTACTTTGACCCAGTACTTC. As protein: CASRDRAGTLTQYF.

V usage is TRBV21-1 and J usage is TRBJ2-5; the tabulated D call, TRBD2, remains unverified against the DNA. TRBV21-1 is given as a pseudogene. This CDR3 spans 18 amino acids. CDR3 residues: CASSKKVLTSGCGETQYF. The CDR3 coding sequence is TGTGCCAGCAGCAAAAAGGTGCTGACTAGCGGGTGTGGGGAGACCCAGTACTTC.

The chain employs TRBV6-4 and TRBJ2-2; possibly TRBD1 for D (5 bases). Germline CDR1 reads MRHNA; CDR2 reads SNTAGT. The V gene lost 6 bases and the J gene lost 5 bases, with 7 bases spanning the gap. The CDR3 covers 12 residues. The CDR3 nucleotides read TGTGCCAGCAGGCAGGGTACCGGGGAGCTGTTTTTT. Protein product: CASRQGTGELFF.

The chain combines TRBV7-8 with TRBJ2-3, with 12 positions matching TRBD2. CDR1 is SGHVS and CDR2 is FQNEAQ in the germline V gene. The ends lost 1 base at V and 4 bases at J; junction bases unmatched: 12. CDR3 size: 19 residues. The CDR3 is CASSLVSRVTSGRSDTQYF. The CDR3 nucleotides read TGTGCCAGCAGCTTAGTTAGTCGGGTGACTAGCGGGAGATCAGATACGCAGTATTTT.

V and J are TRBV5-1 and TRBJ2-1; 13 nucleotides match TRBD2. The CDR3 contains 15 residues. Trimming took 5 bases from V and 4 from J; bases not matched to a gene: 3. Germline V gives CDR1 SGHRS, CDR2 YFSETQ. CDR3 bases: TGCGCCAGCAGTACTAGCGGGGGGGCTTACAATGAGCAGTTCTTC. This gives the protein CASSTSGGAYNEQFF.

This clone was seen a single time. This chain uses TRBV19 with TRBJ1-2; TRBD1 might be the D (5 bases). The CDR3 totals 13 residues. The germline CDR1 and CDR2 sequences are LNHDA and SQIVND (reference sequence). Trimming shortened V by 8 bases and J by 8 bases, and 18 bases separated the two germline ends. CDR3 nucleotide sequence: TGTGCCAGTGGAAGACCGACAGTGCGCGGCTACACCTTC. Translation gives CASGRPTVRGYTF.

The table lists this clone with a few counts. The rearrangement uses TRBV9 and TRBJ2-1; 10 bases line up with TRBD2. The ends lost 3 bases at V and 9 bases at J; junction bases unmatched: 9. CDR1 SGDLS and CDR2 YYNGEE come from the germline V gene. This CDR3 is built from 15 residues. The CDR3 here is CASSANSGRSSEQFF. Written as DNA, the CDR3 is TGTGCCAGCAGCGCGAATAGCGGGAGGTCGTCTGAGCAGTTCTTC. The variable domain in full, completed from reference TRBV9 and TRBJ2-1, reads DSGVTQTPKHLITATGQRVTLRCSPRSGDLSVYWYQQSLDQGLQFLIQYYNGEERAKGNILERFSAQQFPDLHSELNLSSLELGDSALYFCASSANSGRSSEQFFGPGTRLTVL.

V and J are TRBV7-2 and TRBJ2-5; D not resolved. The germline V gene has CDR1 SGHTA and CDR2 FQGNSA. V was trimmed by 1 base and J by 2 bases, leaving 5 bases between them. This CDR3 has 13 amino acids. CDR3 coding DNA: TGTGCCAGCAGCTTAGTCCCACAAGAGACCCAGTACTTC. Translated: CASSLVPQETQYF.

This clone was seen a few times. This rearrangement joins TRBV27 to TRBJ1-2, with unresolved D. CDR1 is MNHEY and CDR2 is SMNVEV in the germline V gene (reference sequence). V was pared by 4 bases and J by 8 bases, with 14 bases between. The CDR3 is 13 residues long. CDR3 nucleotides: TGTGCCAGCAGTTCCGTCGGGTCCCAAGGCTACACCTTC. Protein sequence: CASSSVGSQGYTF.

The V gene is TRBV27, the J gene TRBJ2-4, with TRBD1 matching over 10 bases. The CDR3 is 14 amino acids. The germline gives CDR1 MNHEY, CDR2 SMNVEV (reference sequence). V dropped 3 bases and J dropped 9; count of bases not matched to a gene: 5. CDR3 sequence: CASSFDRGRGIQYF. In DNA form, the CDR3 reads TGTGCCAGCAGTTTCGACAGGGGGCGAGGCATTCAGTACTTC.

This clone has just a few counts. This sequence joins TRBV5-4 and TRBJ1-6, with D possibly matching TRBD1 (5 bases). The CDR3 has 17 residues. The germline CDR1 and CDR2 sequences are SGHNT and YYREEE (reference sequence). V gave up 4 bases and J gave up 6 bases, with 20 bases separating them. The CDR3 here is CASSGVTGPQGNSPLHF. The CDR3 DNA reads TGTGCCAGCAGCGGGGTAACAGGCCCGCAGGGTAATTCACCCCTCCACTTT. The variable domain in full, completed from reference TRBV5-4 and TRBJ1-6, reads ETGVTQSPTHLIKTRGQQVTLRCSSQSGHNTVSWYQQALGQGPQFIFQYYREEENGRGNFPPRFSGLQFPNYSSELNVNALELDDSALYLCASSGVTGPQGNSPLHFGNGTRLTVT.

The genes are TRBV6-1 and TRBJ2-3; TRBD1 matches 7 bases. Trimming removed 9 bases from V and 4 bases from J; junction bases left unmatched: 13. Germline V gene lookup returns CDR1 MNHNS and CDR2 SASEGT. The CDR3 totals 15 residues. CDR3 bases: TGTGCCAGTCGAACAGGGGTCGGCTTGGCAGATACGCAGTATTTT. Residues: CASRTGVGLADTQYF.

The rearrangement joins TRBV7-3 to TRBJ2-5; TRBD1 matches 8 bases. The CDR3 extends over 15 amino acids. J lost 4 bases, V lost 1 base, and 5 bases had no gene match. Germline V gene data show CDR1 as SGHTA and CDR2 as FQGTGA. This CDR3 is CASSLMQGASETQYF. As DNA, the CDR3 is TGTGCCAGCAGCTTAATGCAGGGGGCATCAGAGACCCAGTACTTC.

This clone counts as medium-sized. The rearrangement links TRBV27 to TRBJ2-3, with 7 bases matching TRBD2. The trim removed 5 bases at V and 3 bases at J, leaving 14 bases unmatched. From germline, CDR1 is MNHEY and CDR2 SMNVEV (reference sequence). The CDR3 contains 17 residues. The CDR3 coding sequence is TGTGCCAGCAGTCCAAACAATCTGCGGGAGCGGACAGATACGCAGTATTTT. Translating gives CASSPNNLRERTDTQYF.

The J gene is TRBJ1-2, the V gene TRBV9; 7 bases agree with TRBD1. The germline V gene encodes CDR1 SGDLS and CDR2 YYNGEE. With V trimmed by 0 bases and J by 4 bases, 3 bases remained unmatched. The CDR3 spans 14 residues. CDR3 bases: TGTGCCAGCAGCGTAGGGTGGGACAGCTATGGCTACACCTTC. It specifies CASSVGWDSYGYTF. Looking up the rest from reference TRBV9 and TRBJ1-2 gives the full variable domain: DSGVTQTPKHLITATGQRVTLRCSPRSGDLSVYWYQQSLDQGLQFLIQYYNGEERAKGNILERFSAQQFPDLHSELNLSSLELGDSALYFCASSVGWDSYGYTFGSGTRLTVV.

The rearrangement uses TRBV4-1 and TRBJ2-5; 7 positions match TRBD1. Germline values: CDR1 MGHRA, CDR2 YSYEKL. V was clipped by 0 bases and J by 0 bases; unmatched bases: 4. This CDR3 has 16 amino acids. The CDR3 is CASSQDTDRNQETQYF. The CDR3, as DNA: TGCGCCAGCAGCCAAGACACGGACAGGAACCAAGAGACCCAGTACTTC.